The present TCR beta chain was sequenced within a study of T cell changes during pregnancy in multiple sclerosis. The V gene's germline CDR1 is ENHRY and CDR2 SYGVKD. There are 15 residues in the CDR3. The trim removed 4 bases at V and 5 bases at J, leaving 8 bases unmatched. Repertoires were generated with immunoSEQ multiplex PCR, while TCRdb's copy carries only in-frame clones and drops some. The repertoire has approximately 70,000 clones, 90% to 95% of them found once; the top ten carry 1.5% to 2%. The chain links TRBV10-3 to TRBJ2-5; 9 positions match TRBD2. Source: peripheral blood, taken in the first trimester of pregnancy. This receptor was taken from a female donor in good health, enrolled as a control in a pregnancy study. Here the CDR3 reads CAISVASGVVETQYF. The CDR3 bases are TGTGCCATCAGTGTGGCTAGCGGGGTGGTGGAGACCCAGTACTTC.